The clone carrying this T cell receptor (beta chain) has only a few counts. There are 16 residues in the CDR3. CDR1 is SGHVS and CDR2 is FNYEAQ in the germline V gene. V was cut by 5 bases and J by 2 bases, with 17 bases left in between. This sample is part of a study of blood T cell repertoires in COVID-19. Original methodology: Reference gene primer amplification in the assay estimated nucleated cell counts. The table came from immunoSEQ multiplex PCR; TCRdb's copy has only in-frame clones and leaves some out. That table gives V, J and clone size, and the DNA gave D and trimming. The sample holds about 100,000 clones, about four fifths seen once.

The source of this sequence is an elderly woman with active or convalescent COVID-19. The chain is built from TRBV7-6 and TRBJ2-3; TRBD1 is a possible D gene (7 bases). The specimen was peripheral blood. The CDR3 sequence: CASSLEGQTLTDTQYF. The CDR3 DNA sequence: TGTGCCAGCAGCCTGGAGGGACAGACTCTCACAGATACGCAGTATTTT.